The next 6 T cell receptor beta chains were all read from a single sample in a study of human T cells and chemical hapten exposure. Time point in this sample: patch test 1, 2 weeks after DPC sensitization. Described treatment: therapeutic diphenylcyclopropenone sensitization with weekly scalp DPC. MiXCR was run by TCRdb on the RACE reads, yielding one entry per CDR3 protein. The sample yields more than 95,000 distinct CDR3 sequences, around 10% seen once. The sequencing here drew on whole blood, taken in connection with sensitization to the hapten diphenylcyclopropenone (DPC). These TCRs come from a woman between 45 and 65 years old with alopecia areata. Some clones in this sample may be carry-over from other donors' samples.

This clonotype was picked up many times. This CDR3 reads CASSFGSRRVNSPLHF. CDR3 coding DNA: TGTGCCAGCAGCTTCGGTTCTCGGCGTGTGAATTCACCCCTCCACTTT. The V and J genes are TRBV11-2 and TRBJ1-6; D ambiguous. The CDR3 has 16 amino acids. CDR1 and CDR2 from the germline V gene are SGHAT and FQNNGV. V was clipped by 3 bases and J by 7 bases, with 16 bases between them.

There are a few counts of this clonotype. The chain is built from TRBV3-1 and TRBJ1-1; no definite D call. The germline V gene has CDR1 LGHDT and CDR2 YNNKEL (reference sequence). Deletions cut 3 bases from V and 1 base from J, with 3 bases between. CDR3 length equals 12 residues. The CDR3 bases are TGTGCCAGCAGCCAGTCGAACACTGAAGCTTTCTTT. It translates to CASSQSNTEAFF.

This clonotype showed up just a few times. The V and J genes are TRBV29-1 and TRBJ2-3, with 7 positions matching TRBD1. CDR3 length equals 13 residues. Germline V gene data show CDR1 as SQVTM and CDR2 as ANQGSEA. Trimming removed 7 bases from V and 1 base from J; junction bases left unmatched: 5. The CDR3 DNA follows: TGCAGCGGAAGACAGGGAGGCACAGATACGCAGTATTTT. Translation: CSGRQGGTDTQYF.

This chain uses TRBV5-6 with TRBJ1-2; TRBD1 is a possible D gene (5 bases). The germline V and J ends were trimmed by 2 bases and 2 bases, with 7 bases remaining between them. The CDR3 spans 13 residues. Looked up from germline, CDR1 is SGHDT and CDR2 is YYEEEE. In nucleotides, the CDR3 is TGTGCCAGCAGCTTCAGGACAAACTATGGCTACACCTTC. This codes for CASSFRTNYGYTF.

This chain joins TRBV28 and TRBJ2-3; D assignment may be TRBD1 or TRBD2 (6 bases each). The V and J ends lost 6 bases and 8 bases respectively, with 21 bases between them. This CDR3 is 15 amino acids long. Germline CDR1 and CDR2: MDHEN and SYDVKM. The CDR3 loop is CASRYSEGKGGTQYF. CDR3 in DNA: TGTGCCAGCAGATACTCGGAAGGGAAGGGGGGTACGCAGTATTTT.

This clonotype occurred many times. The rearrangement uses TRBV7-9 and TRBJ2-2; the D call may be TRBD1 or TRBD2 (5 bases each). The CDR3 sequence is 15 residues long. CDR1 is SEHNR, CDR2 FQNEAQ, per germline (reference sequence). V dropped 4 bases and J dropped 2 bases, with 11 bases sitting between them. This chain's CDR3 is CASSWGDRNTGELFF. The CDR3 nucleotides are TGTGCCAGCAGCTGGGGAGACAGAAACACCGGGGAGCTGTTTTTT.